The next 18 T cell receptor beta chains were all read from a single sample in a study of cytomegalovirus exposure and HLA in healthy donors. Amplification used 60 Vbeta primers and 13 Jbeta primers. Generated by immunoSEQ multiplex PCR, the TCRdb table keeps only in-frame clones and is missing some. Of roughly 200,000 clones listed, roughly 86% were seen once; the top ten hold roughly 3.6%. Sequencing was done on a sample of PBMCs. The origin of the receptors is a man between 35 and 55 years old in good health and CMV-seropositive.

CDR3 loop: CASSPQGSEQFF. The CDR3 nucleotides are TGCGCCAGCAGCCCACAGGGAAGTGAGCAGTTCTTC. The rearrangement uses TRBV4-1 and TRBJ2-1; a possible D gene is TRBD1 (6 bases). V was cut by 4 bases and J by 9 bases, with 10 bases left in between. CDR1 is MGHRA and CDR2 is YSYEKL in the germline V gene. The CDR3 is made up of 12 amino acids.

V is TRBV5-1 and J is TRBJ1-2, with D tentatively TRBD1 (5 bases). The CDR3 length is 14 residues. From germline, CDR1 is SGHRS and CDR2 YFSETQ. V lost 2 bases to trimming and J lost 3 bases, with 11 bases between them. This chain's CDR3 is CASSFNGQDYGYTF. The CDR3 DNA is TGCGCCAGCAGCTTCAACGGACAAGACTATGGCTACACCTTC.

The gene calls are TRBV28 and TRBJ2-5, with TRBD1 matching 8 bases. V lost 5 bases, J lost 5 bases, and 10 bases stayed unmatched. The CDR3 totals 15 residues. Germline CDR1 and CDR2: MDHEN and SYDVKM. The DNA of the CDR3 is TGTGCCAGCAGTACCCCACAGGGGGGAGGTGAGACCCAGTACTTC. Amino acids: CASSTPQGGGETQYF.

On this clone itself: A junction boundary mismatches the germline segment, possibly from a read error. Other DNA sequences within the sample encode an identical CDR3. V and J are TRBV6-1 and TRBJ1-5; 7 bases agree with TRBD1. The V gene's germline CDR1 is MNHNS and CDR2 SASEGT. The CDR3 loop spans 15 amino acids. CDR3 sequence reads: CASSEGQVFNQPQHF. The DNA of the CDR3 is TGTGCTAGCAGTGAAGGACAGGTCTTCAATCAGCCCCAGCATTTT.

This clone was observed a handful of times. This sequence joins TRBV2 and TRBJ1-3, with D maybe TRBD1 (5 bases). Trimming removed 8 bases at V and 3 bases at J, with 17 bases between. CDR1 and CDR2 (germline): SNHLY, FYNNEI. This CDR3 spans 15 amino acids. CDR3 sequence reads: CASQGLTLGGNTIYF. The CDR3 DNA sequence: TGTGCCAGCCAGGGTCTTACGTTGGGTGGAAACACCATATATTTT.

The J gene is TRBJ2-6, the V gene TRBV19, with D hard to call. Germline-derived CDR1 and CDR2 are LNHDA and SQIVND (reference sequence). Trimming removed 6 bases at V and 0 bases at J, with 12 bases between. The CDR3 is 16 amino acids. The CDR3 DNA reads TGTGCCAGTAGCCCCCCACGGGTCTCTGGGGCCAACGTCCTGACTTTC. Its protein is CASSPPRVSGANVLTF.

This clone was recorded a few times. The chain joins TRBV2 to TRBJ1-2; TRBD1 might be the D (6 bases). This CDR3 comprises 13 residues. Germline V CDR1 and CDR2: SNHLY, FYNNEI. The germline V and J ends were trimmed by 4 bases and 6 bases, with 12 bases remaining between them. CDR3 loop: CASSVTGNDGYTF. CDR3 nucleotide sequence: TGTGCCAGCAGTGTCACAGGGAACGATGGCTACACCTTC.

The chain carries TRBV19 and TRBJ1-1; 8 bases are a match to TRBD1. V lost 5 bases, J lost 4 bases, and 12 bases stayed unmatched. CDR3 length: 16 residues. The germline CDR1 and CDR2 sequences are LNHDA and SQIVND (reference sequence). CDR3 bases: TGTGCCAGTAGTGCAAGACCACAGGGGGGAGGCACTGAAGCTTTCTTT. Translation: CASSARPQGGGTEAFF.

The CDR3 nucleotides are TGTGCCAGCAGTGAGGGACAGAGCAATCAGCCCCAGCATTTT. Its protein product is CASSEGQSNQPQHF. The chain uses TRBV2 and TRBJ1-5, with 7 positions matching TRBD1. The CDR3 length is 14 residues. V was pared by 3 bases and J by 1 base, with 0 bases of the junction left unmatched. Germline lookup yields CDR1 SNHLY and CDR2 FYNNEI.

This clone came up a few times. The chain is built from TRBV25-1 and TRBJ1-4; 7 bases agree with TRBD1. CDR3 length: 15 residues. CDR1 and CDR2 from the germline V gene are MGHDK and SYGVNS. V was clipped by 4 bases and J by 6 bases; unmatched bases: 8. For the CDR3, the DNA is TGTGCCAGCAGTGTCACGACAGGGCTGTATGAAAAACTGTTTTTT. Its protein product is CASSVTTGLYEKLFF.

This clone was seen only a few times. The CDR3: CASSLTGNTEAFF. Written as DNA, the CDR3 is TGTGCCAGCAGCTTAACAGGGAACACTGAAGCTTTCTTT. The chain combines TRBV6-6 with TRBJ1-1; D may be TRBD1 (5 bases). The CDR3 contains 13 residues. The germline gives CDR1 MNHNY, CDR2 SVGAGI (reference sequence). V shed 6 bases and J shed 1 base, with 9 bases lying between them.

This chain links TRBV5-1 with TRBJ1-1, with 9 positions matching TRBD1. V lost 1 base and J lost 2; bases outside the gene matches: 6. Germline CDR1 reads SGHRS; CDR2 reads YFSETQ. This CDR3 has 16 residues. The DNA of the CDR3 is TGCGCCAGCAGCTTGCCCAGGACAGGGGTCAACACTGAAGCTTTCTTT. Protein product: CASSLPRTGVNTEAFF.

The chain joins TRBV28 to TRBJ2-7; TRBD1 is a possible D gene (5 bases). The CDR3 runs to 17 residues. Germline-derived CDR1 and CDR2 are MDHEN and SYDVKM. The V end lost 3 bases, the J end lost 3 bases, and 21 bases lay between the germline ends. The CDR3 sequence: CASSFPTTDLNRYEQYF. The CDR3 DNA follows: TGTGCCAGCAGTTTTCCGACGACAGACCTGAACCGCTACGAGCAGTACTTC.

This sequence joins TRBV11-2 and TRBJ2-1, with TRBD1 matching over 11 bases. With V trimmed by 5 bases and J by 8 bases, 5 bases remained unmatched. The CDR3 sequence is 14 residues long. CDR1 is SGHAT, CDR2 FQNNGV, per germline. The CDR3 DNA reads as TGTGCCAGCAGCCCCCGGACAGGGGGCGATGAGCAGTTCTTC. Encoded protein: CASSPRTGGDEQFF.

The chain joins TRBV19 to TRBJ2-5; D gene uncertain. The germline gives CDR1 LNHDA, CDR2 SQIVND (reference sequence). Trimming stripped 4 bases from V and 3 bases from J, with 9 bases between. The CDR3 totals 13 residues. The CDR3 reads CASSTDIEETQYF. The CDR3 DNA follows: TGTGCCAGTAGTACTGACATCGAAGAGACCCAGTACTTC. Supplemented by reference TRBV19 and TRBJ2-5, the full variable domain reads DGGITQSPKYLFRKEGQNVTLSCEQNLNHDAMYWYRQDPGQGLRLIYYSQIVNDFQKGDIAEGYSVSREKKESFPLTVTSAQKNPTAFYLCASSTDIEETQYFGPGTRLLVL.

The J gene is TRBJ1-1, the V gene TRBV6-5; D is perhaps TRBD1 (5 bases). Germline values: CDR1 MNHEY, CDR2 SVGAGI. The V end lost 5 bases, the J end lost 8 bases, and 12 bases lay between the germline ends. The CDR3 runs to 12 residues. The CDR3 DNA reads TGTGCCAGCAGTGATACGTGGGGCGAAGCTTTCTTT. It yields the protein CASSDTWGEAFF.

This chain joins TRBV6-1 and TRBJ1-2; 8 bases align to TRBD1. The CDR3 is made up of 13 amino acids. Per germline, CDR1 MNHNS and CDR2 SASEGT. The J segment lost 7 bases and the V segment lost 2 bases, leaving 3 bases of the junction unmatched. The CDR3 here is CASSEKTGVGYTF. The CDR3 nucleotides are TGTGCCAGCAGTGAAAAGACAGGGGTTGGCTACACCTTC.

The rearrangement links TRBV2 to TRBJ2-7; D might be TRBD2 (5 bases). The CDR3 loop spans 15 amino acids. The V and J ends lost 5 bases and 1 base respectively, with 15 bases between them. Germline V gives CDR1 SNHLY, CDR2 FYNNEI. The CDR3, as DNA: TGTGCCAGCAGTCCCCCTGGGAGCCTATCCTACGAGCAGTACTTC. This codes for CASSPPGSLSYEQYF.